The 30 T cell receptor beta chains below all came from one sample that was sequenced in a study of radiotherapy plus CTLA-4 blockade in lung cancer (dated by TCRdb to the late 2010s). Preparation of the library involved the immunoSEQ multiplex PCR assay. The clones in this table, taken by TCRdb from immuneACCESS, are in-frame only. Not every clone is retained; where verified, under half of the shortfall comes from an unresolved V gene, and the cause of the rest is unknown. Here the sample has about 110,000 clones; over 65% occur a single time. The ten most abundant clones make up about 3.3% of the sample. This material consisted of peripheral blood, taken from a patient treated with radiotherapy plus ipilimumab. All receptors derive from a human donor with non-small cell lung cancer that progressed on radiotherapy plus ipilimumab. Some clones in this sample may be carry-over from other donors' samples.

This clone has only a few counts. V is TRBV6-5 and J is TRBJ1-2; D not resolved. In germline, CDR1 is MNHEY, CDR2 SVGAGI. The CDR3 length is 14 residues. V was pared by 0 bases and J by 2 bases, with 7 bases between. CDR3 residues: CASSYSSRNYGYTF. The CDR3 DNA reads as TGTGCCAGCAGTTACTCGAGTAGGAACTATGGCTACACCTTC.

The rearrangement links TRBV4-1 to TRBJ2-3; D gene unclear. CDR1 MGHRA and CDR2 YSYEKL come from the germline V gene. The CDR3 extends over 14 amino acids. V was shortened by 0 bases and J by 4 bases, with 8 bases between the two germline ends. The CDR3 bases are TGCGCCAGCAGCCAAGATTCATTCCCAGATACGCAGTATTTT. This sequence encodes CASSQDSFPDTQYF.

The CDR3 protein is CASILGTASTDTQYF. CDR3 DNA: TGCGCCAGCATCCTCGGGACAGCTAGCACAGATACGCAGTATTTT. The chain is built from TRBV5-1 and TRBJ2-3; 7 bases are a match to TRBD1. After removal of 6 bases from V and 0 bases from J, the junction contained 7 bases not matched to a gene. The length of the CDR3 is 15 residues. Germline CDR1 is SGHRS and CDR2 is YFSETQ. Combining the CDR3 with reference TRBV5-1 and TRBJ2-3 gives the whole variable domain KAGVTQTPRYLIKTRGQQVTLSCSPISGHRSVSWYQQTPGQGLQFLFEYFSETQRNKGNFPGRFSGRQFSNSRSEMNVSTLELGDSALYLCASILGTASTDTQYFGPGTRLTVL.

The CDR3, as DNA: TGTGCCAGCAGTTACCCGAGGGACAGCTACACCGGGGAGCTGTTTTTT. Amino acid sequence: CASSYPRDSYTGELFF. The chain recombines TRBV6-5 with TRBJ2-2; 7 nucleotides line up with TRBD1. The CDR3 length is 16 residues. The V segment lost 2 bases and the J segment 3 bases; nucleotides outside the gene matches: 6. Germline lookup yields CDR1 MNHEY and CDR2 SVGAGI.

The chain links TRBV5-6 to TRBJ1-3; perhaps TRBD1 as D (6 bases). The germline gives CDR1 SGHDT, CDR2 YYEEEE. This CDR3 is built from 17 residues. V was shortened by 0 bases and J by 0 bases, with 13 bases between the two germline ends. CDR3 loop: CASSLGPTGNSGNTIYF. In DNA form, the CDR3 reads TGTGCCAGCAGCTTGGGTCCAACAGGGAACTCTGGAAACACCATATATTTT.

The chain joins TRBV11-2 to TRBJ2-1; D uncertain. Germline assignment: CDR1 SGHAT and CDR2 FQNNGV. The germline V and J ends were trimmed by 5 bases and 0 bases, with 14 bases remaining between them. There are 16 residues in the CDR3. CDR3 residues: CASSLMSASSYNEQFF. The CDR3, as DNA: TGTGCCAGCAGCCTAATGAGTGCGAGCTCCTACAATGAGCAGTTCTTC.

The chain uses TRBV6-6 and TRBJ2-7; D is unresolved. Germline CDR1 MNHNY, CDR2 SVGAGI (reference sequence). CDR3 length: 14 residues. V lost 1 base, J lost 2 bases, and 9 bases lay in between. The CDR3 DNA reads as TGTGCCAGCAGTTACTATGGCAGGACCTACGAGCAGTACTTC. It translates to CASSYYGRTYEQYF.

The CDR3 here is CASSLDIGNTEAFF. CDR3 coding DNA: TGTGCCAGCAGCTTAGACATTGGAAACACTGAAGCTTTCTTT. The chain is built from TRBV7-2 and TRBJ1-1; D is unresolved. This CDR3 has 14 amino acids. The germline V gene encodes CDR1 SGHTA and CDR2 FQGNSA. V lost 1 base and J 2 bases, leaving 8 bases between the germline ends. Full variable domain (outside the CDR3, taken from reference TRBV7-2 and TRBJ1-1): GAGVSQSPSNKVTEKGKDVELRCDPISGHTALYWYRQSLGQGLEFLIYFQGNSAPDKSGLPSDRFSAERTGGSVSTLTIQRTQQEDSAVYLCASSLDIGNTEAFFGQGTRLTVV.

CDR3 nucleotides: TGTGCCAGCAGCTTATCAGACTATGGCTACACCTTC. This codes for CASSLSDYGYTF. This chain joins TRBV7-9 and TRBJ1-2; D remains ambiguous. The CDR3 contains 12 residues. The V and J ends lost 2 bases and 3 bases respectively, with 4 bases between them. Germline assignment: CDR1 SEHNR and CDR2 FQNEAQ (reference sequence).

V is TRBV10-3 and J is TRBJ1-2; tentatively, D is TRBD1 (6 bases). The CDR3 runs to 14 residues. V was cut by 0 bases and J by 3 bases, with 8 bases left in between. Germline assignment: CDR1 ENHRY and CDR2 SYGVKD. DNA of the CDR3: TGTGCCATCAGTGAGTCGGGGGCGGACTATGGCTACACCTTC. Translating gives CAISESGADYGYTF.

This chain links TRBV18 with TRBJ1-3; D is ambiguous. Germline lookup yields CDR1 KGHSH and CDR2 LQKENI. V lost 4 bases, J lost 1 base, and 17 bases lay in between. CDR3 length: 17 amino acids. The CDR3 DNA is TGTGCCAGCTCACACGAACCTCACCCCCTTTCTGGAAACACCATATATTTT. Translation gives CASSHEPHPLSGNTIYF.

V gene TRBV6-5 combines with J gene TRBJ2-7; 9 bases are a match to TRBD1. This CDR3 is built from 16 residues. Per germline, CDR1 MNHEY and CDR2 SVGAGI. The J segment lost 5 bases and the V segment lost 2 bases, leaving 10 bases of the junction unmatched. The CDR3 spells CASSYNRGDRVDEQYF. DNA for the CDR3: TGTGCCAGCAGTTACAACCGCGGGGACAGGGTGGACGAGCAGTACTTC.

The chain recombines TRBV9 with TRBJ2-6; no reliable D call. The CDR3 loop spans 15 amino acids. From germline, CDR1 is SGDLS and CDR2 YYNGEE. Trimming took 3 bases from V and 0 from J, leaving 7 bases between them. The CDR3 sequence is CASSGSYSGANVLTF. The CDR3 bases are TGTGCCAGCAGCGGATCCTACTCTGGGGCCAACGTCCTGACTTTC.

The chain employs TRBV5-4 and TRBJ2-4, with 8 bases matching TRBD2. This CDR3 is built from 14 residues. Losses at the gene ends were 3 bases for V and 6 bases for J; bases not matched to a gene: 5. Germline-derived CDR1 and CDR2 are SGHNT and YYREEE (reference sequence). The CDR3 here is CASSSSGGGNIQYF. In DNA form, the CDR3 reads TGTGCCAGCAGCTCGAGCGGGGGAGGAAACATTCAGTACTTC.

V is TRBV18 and J is TRBJ1-1, with D hard to call. CDR3 length equals 12 residues. Trimming shortened V by 2 bases and J by 5 bases, and 6 bases separated the two germline ends. Germline V gene lookup returns CDR1 KGHSH and CDR2 LQKENI. The CDR3 DNA reads as TGTGCCAGCTCACCATATCAGACTGAAGCTTTCTTT. As protein: CASSPYQTEAFF.

For this clone: Mismatch with germline at one junction end may stem from a read error. The rearrangement joins TRBV7-7 to TRBJ1-4; D uncertain. The germline CDR1 and CDR2 sequences are SSHAT and FNYEAQ (reference sequence). The CDR3 contains 13 residues. This CDR3 is CASSWSLTEKLFF. The DNA for the CDR3 is TGTGCTAGCAGCTGGAGCCTGACTGAAAAACTGTTTTTT.

This clone was recorded only once. The chain carries TRBV5-1 and TRBJ2-7; 7 bases match TRBD1. The J segment lost 6 bases and the V segment lost 5 bases, leaving 8 bases of the junction unmatched. This CDR3 has 13 amino acids. The V gene's germline CDR1 is SGHRS and CDR2 YFSETQ. DNA of the CDR3: TGCGCCAGCAGGCAAACGACAGGGTTCGAGCAGTACTTC. This encodes CASRQTTGFEQYF.

The J gene is TRBJ2-3, the V gene TRBV27; a weak D match, TRBD1 (5 bases). The CDR3 length is 16 residues. The V end lost 2 bases, the J end lost 1 base, and 13 bases lay between the germline ends. Germline CDR1 MNHEY, CDR2 SMNVEV (reference sequence). CDR3 amino acids: CASSLPPGLGTDTQYF. The CDR3 nucleotides read TGTGCCAGCAGTTTACCTCCAGGGCTCGGCACAGATACGCAGTATTTT.

The chain joins TRBV5-6 to TRBJ1-2; 7 bases fit TRBD1. V shed 3 bases and J 4 bases; nucleotides not matched to a gene: 9. The CDR3 spans 15 residues. Germline CDR1 SGHDT, CDR2 YYEEEE. DNA of the CDR3: TGTGCCAGCAGCTATTACAGGGGTCCCCCCTATGGCTACACCTTC. Protein product: CASSYYRGPPYGYTF.

The chain recombines TRBV7-3 with TRBJ1-2, with 7 bases lining up with TRBD1. This CDR3 is 13 amino acids long. From germline, CDR1 is SGHTA and CDR2 FQGTGA. V lost 5 bases to trimming and J lost 8 bases; unmatched junction nucleotides: 8. CDR3 nucleotide sequence: TGTGCCAGCAGCCAACAGACAGGGAAGGGCTACACCTTC. Translating gives CASSQQTGKGYTF. The complete variable domain, with remaining parts taken from reference TRBV7-3 and TRBJ1-2, reads GAGVSQTPSNKVTEKGKYVELRCDPISGHTALYWYRQSLGQGPEFLIYFQGTGAADDSGLPNDRFFAVRPEGSVSTLKIQRTERGDSAVYLCASSQQTGKGYTFGSGTRLTVV.

V usage is TRBV6-1 and J usage is TRBJ2-3; 7 nucleotides line up with TRBD1. The V gene end was trimmed by 7 bases and the J gene end by 2 bases; junction bases not matched to a gene: 6. The CDR3 runs 14 residues. CDR1 is MNHNS and CDR2 is SASEGT in the germline V gene. This chain's CDR3 is CASNRDRNTDTQYF. DNA of the CDR3: TGTGCCAGCAACCGGGACAGAAACACAGATACGCAGTATTTT.

The gene calls are TRBV4-3 and TRBJ1-2, with 7 bases matching TRBD1. CDR1 and CDR2 from the germline V gene are LGHNA and YSLEER. This CDR3 spans 14 amino acids. With V trimmed by 5 bases and J by 3 bases, 6 bases remained unmatched. CDR3 amino acids: CASSNRDSHYGYTF. The CDR3 nucleotides are TGCGCCAGCAGCAACCGGGACAGCCACTATGGCTACACCTTC.

Here the CDR3 reads CASSTLDREGSGEQFF. In DNA, the CDR3 is TGTGCCAGTAGTACCTTAGACAGGGAGGGCTCTGGTGAGCAGTTCTTC. The chain has TRBV19 and TRBJ2-1; tentatively, D is TRBD1 or TRBD2 (7 bases each). Germline V gene lookup returns CDR1 LNHDA and CDR2 SQIVND (reference sequence). The CDR3 loop spans 16 amino acids. Trimming shortened V by 4 bases and J by 9 bases, and 22 bases separated the two germline ends.

The CDR3 coding sequence is TGCGCCAGCAGCTCGCAGGGGGCGCAGGGAGATACGCAGTATTTT. Protein sequence: CASSSQGAQGDTQYF. The V gene is TRBV5-1, the J gene TRBJ2-3, with 8 bases matching TRBD1. Germline V gene lookup returns CDR1 SGHRS and CDR2 YFSETQ. The CDR3 is made up of 15 amino acids. The trim removed 3 bases at V and 5 bases at J, leaving 8 bases unmatched.

V gene TRBV18 combines with J gene TRBJ2-5; D ambiguous. Germline V gene lookup returns CDR1 KGHSH and CDR2 LQKENI. The CDR3 sequence is 12 residues long. Trimming pared 2 bases from V and 4 bases from J, leaving 5 bases between. The CDR3 sequence is CASSPTPETQYF. CDR3 DNA sequence: TGTGCCAGCTCACCAACCCCAGAGACCCAGTACTTC. Full variable domain (remainder filled in from reference TRBV18 and TRBJ2-5): NAGVMQNPRHLVRRRGQEARLRCSPMKGHSHVYWYRQLPEEGLKFMVYLQKENIIDESGMPKERFSAEFPKEGPSILRIQQVVRGDSAAYFCASSPTPETQYFGPGTRLLVL.

The chain uses TRBV5-4 and TRBJ1-6; D remains unclear. The CDR3 totals 12 residues. From germline, CDR1 is SGHNT and CDR2 YYREEE (reference sequence). The V and J ends lost 4 bases and 7 bases respectively, with 6 bases between them. The CDR3 is CASSRGNSPLHF. The CDR3 bases are TGTGCCAGCAGCCGAGGAAATTCACCCCTCCACTTT.

A single count supports this clone. V is TRBV7-2 and J is TRBJ2-1; 13 bases align to TRBD2. This CDR3 region has 15 residues. The trim removed 5 bases at V and 8 bases at J, leaving 6 bases unmatched. The germline gives CDR1 SGHTA, CDR2 FQGNSA. CDR3 residues: CASSLRLAGGYEQFF. Written as DNA, the CDR3 is TGTGCCAGCAGCCTAAGACTAGCGGGGGGTTATGAGCAGTTCTTC. Based on the CDR3 plus reference TRBV7-2 and TRBJ2-1, the full variable domain is GAGVSQSPSNKVTEKGKDVELRCDPISGHTALYWYRQSLGQGLEFLIYFQGNSAPDKSGLPSDRFSAERTGGSVSTLTIQRTQQEDSAVYLCASSLRLAGGYEQFFGPGTRLTVL.

V and J are TRBV5-1 and TRBJ2-3, with D unresolved. Germline V gene data show CDR1 as SGHRS and CDR2 as YFSETQ. V gave up 3 bases and J gave up 5 bases, with 10 bases separating them. This CDR3 is built from 13 residues. The CDR3 sequence is CASSSMDVDTQYF. The CDR3 nucleotides read TGCGCCAGCAGCTCAATGGACGTAGATACGCAGTATTTT.

With respect to this clone: The same CDR3 can be traced to other DNA sequences in this sample. V gene TRBV2 combines with J gene TRBJ2-4; D is uncertain. The CDR3 spans 14 residues. The ends were cut back, 3 bases at V and 0 bases at J, with 6 bases in the middle. Per the germline V gene, CDR1 is SNHLY and CDR2 is FYNNEI. CDR3 in DNA: TGTGCCAGCAGTGAGGAGCTAGCCAAAAACATTCAGTACTTC. Translation: CASSEELAKNIQYF. The variable domain in full, completed from reference TRBV2 and TRBJ2-4, reads EPEVTQTPSHQVTQMGQEVILRCVPISNHLYFYWYRQILGQKVEFLVSFYNNEISEKSEIFDDQFSVERPDGSNFTLKIRSTKLEDSAMYFCASSEELAKNIQYFGAGTRLSVL.

Of note for this clone: One junction end disagrees with the germline gene, perhaps due to a read error. V and J are TRBV6-1 and TRBJ2-1, with a possible D match to TRBD1 (6 bases). The CDR3 loop spans 12 amino acids. Germline CDR1 MNHNS, CDR2 SASEGT. The CDR3: CASRATGKVWVF. CDR3 sequence (DNA): TGTGCCAGCAGAGCCACAGGGAAGGTATGGGTCTTC.